The rows below give T cell receptor beta chains drawn from one sample of a study of CD4+ T cells in melanoma. The method was immunoSEQ multiplex PCR; TCRdb's version includes in-frame clones alone and lacks a portion of them. The table lists under 10,000 clones, about 78% of them singletons. The specimen was tumor tissue. Source of these receptors: a human donor with melanoma. CDR3s include the opening cysteine and the closing phenylalanine or tryptophan. D genes are given only for firm matches. Clone size, where shown, is once, few, many, or a class for clones that have expanded.

D gene,clone size,V gene,J gene,CDR3 DNA,CDR3 protein
.,.,TRBV11-2,TRBJ1-4,TGTGCCAGCAGCACGTGGGAAGCAACTAATGAAAAACTGTTTTTT,CASSTWEATNEKLFF
TRBD1,.,TRBV7-2,TRBJ1-5,TGTGCCAGCAGCACAGTGGGACAGGTCAATCAGCCCCAGCATTTT,CASSTVGQVNQPQHF
.,few,TRBV6-5,TRBJ1-4,TGTGCCAGCAGTTACTCGAAGGGGAGTAATGAAAAACTGTTTTTT,CASSYSKGSNEKLFF
TRBD1,.,TRBV12-5,TRBJ2-2,TGTGGTAGTAGTCAGACTTACAGGGGGCGCGTGTCCACCGGGGAGCTGTTTTTT,CGSSQTYRGRVSTGELFF
.,.,TRBV19,TRBJ2-3,TGTGCCAGGGTAGCTTTGGGCACAGATACGCAGTATTTT,CARVALGTDTQYF
TRBD1,medium-sized,TRBV19,TRBJ1-1,TGTGCCAGTAGCCTCAGGACAGGGGGCAGGGACACTGAAGCTTTCTTT,CASSLRTGGRDTEAFF
TRBD1,.,TRBV6-6,TRBJ1-2,TGTGCCAGCAGTCAGACAGGGGGCCGGAACTATGGCTACACCTTC,CASSQTGGRNYGYTF
TRBD1,.,TRBV19,TRBJ2-7,TGTGCCAGCTCGACCGCGACAACAAACAGGGGGTACGAGCAGTACTTC,CASSTATTNRGYEQYF
.,.,TRBV5-1,TRBJ2-5,TGCGCCAGCAGCTTGAACGACAGGTACCAAGAGACCCAGTACTTC,CASSLNDRYQETQYF
.,medium-sized,TRBV6-6,TRBJ2-5,TGTGCCAGCAGTCGAGCCGGGACTGCCGGTGAGACCCAGTACTTC,CASSRAGTAGETQYF
TRBD2,.,TRBV7-9,TRBJ2-5,TGTGCCAGCAGCTTAGGGACTAGCGGGGGGGCCCTCCGGGAGACCCAGTACTTC,CASSLGTSGGALRETQYF
TRBD1,.,TRBV4-2,TRBJ2-7,TGTGCCAGCAGCGCCGGGACAGGACCCTACGAGCAGTACTTC,CASSAGTGPYEQYF
.,.,TRBV6-1,TRBJ1-1,TGTGCCACAAACAGGGATTACACTGAAGCTTTCTTT,CATNRDYTEAFF
.,.,TRBV6-1,TRBJ1-1,TGTGCCAGCAAAGTAACACAGGGAAGTTCTGAAGCTTTCTTT,CASKVTQGSSEAFF
TRBD1,.,TRBV9,TRBJ2-5,TGTGCCAGCAGCGGAACCAGGGGGCCCCAGTACTTC,CASSGTRGPQYF
.,.,TRBV14,TRBJ2-5,TGTGCCAGCAGCCAATACGGGCGCGGCCTACAAGAGACCCAGTACTTC,CASSQYGRGLQETQYF
TRBD2,.,TRBV11-2,TRBJ2-1,TGTGCCAGCAGCTACACTCGGACTAGCGGGGGGGTTAAGCAGTTCTTC,CASSYTRTSGGVKQFF
TRBD1,.,TRBV29-1,TRBJ2-3,TGCAGCGTTCCGGCGAGACAGGGGGCCACAGATACGCAGTATTTT,CSVPARQGATDTQYF
.,.,TRBV9,TRBJ1-1,TGTGCCAGCAGCGCCTCGGGACAACTAGGCACTGAAGCTTTCTTT,CASSASGQLGTEAFF
.,few,TRBV6-1,TRBJ1-1,TGTGCCAGCAACCAGAACACTGAAGCTTTCTTT,CASNQNTEAFF
.,few,TRBV4-2,TRBJ1-1,TGTGCCAGCAGCCTACGGGGGGCGGACACTGAAGCTTTCTTT,CASSLRGADTEAFF
TRBD1,.,TRBV18,TRBJ1-5,TGTGCCAGCTCACCGGACAGGGCCGATCAGCCCCAGCATTTT,CASSPDRADQPQHF
.,.,TRBV5-6,TRBJ2-1,TGTGCCAGCAGCTTAGGGTTTGGGGCGGTTGAGCAGTTCTTC,CASSLGFGAVEQFF
TRBD2,.,TRBV30,TRBJ2-1,TGTGCCTGGAGCCTTCTAGCGGGGGGAAATGAGCAGTTCTTC,CAWSLLAGGNEQFF
.,.,TRBV5-6,TRBJ2-5,TGTGCCAGCAGCGGGTTTAGGGAGACCCAGTACTTC,CASSGFRETQYF
TRBD1,.,TRBV7-6,TRBJ1-5,TGTGCCAGCGCTCCTGGACAGGACGATCAGCCCCAGCATTTT,CASAPGQDDQPQHF
.,.,TRBV5-1,TRBJ2-5,TGCGCCAGCAGCGACCCGGGGGCGCCGGTTGAAGAGACCCAGTACTTC,CASSDPGAPVEETQYF
TRBD2,.,TRBV5-5,TRBJ2-1,TGTGCCAGCAGCTTGGGTACGGGGGGGGTATACAATGAGCAGTTCTTC,CASSLGTGGVYNEQFF
TRBD1,.,TRBV9,TRBJ1-4,TGTGCCAGCAGCGTCGGGGTCGGGACAGGGAATGAAAAACTGTTTTTT,CASSVGVGTGNEKLFF
TRBD1,.,TRBV30,TRBJ1-2,TGTGCCTGGAGTGTAGGACAGGGGGCCGCCTATGGCTACACCTTC,CAWSVGQGAAYGYTF
.,.,TRBV6-1,TRBJ1-1,TGTGCCAGCAGTGAACCGCCTGGGGGAACTATGAACACTGAAGCTTTCTTT,CASSEPPGGTMNTEAFF
.,.,TRBV29-1,TRBJ1-1,TGCAGCGTTGACGGGGCGAACACTGAAGCTTTCTTT,CSVDGANTEAFF
.,.,TRBV7-6,TRBJ1-1,TGTGCCAGCAGCTTACGATCGGGGGGATTAATTAGGACTGAAGCTTTCTTT,CASSLRSGGLIRTEAFF
TRBD1,.,TRBV6-1,TRBJ1-2,TGTGCCAGCAGTGATCTTCCAGGGGGATACAACTATGGCTACACCTTC,CASSDLPGGYNYGYTF
.,.,TRBV14,TRBJ2-7,TGTGCCAGCAGCAAAGGGGGCTCCTACGAGCAGTACTTC,CASSKGGSYEQYF
.,.,TRBV5-1,TRBJ1-5,TGCGCCAGCAGCTTGGATCCGAGAACGGGTCAGCCCCAGCATTTT,CASSLDPRTGQPQHF
.,.,TRBV7-7,TRBJ2-5,TGTGCTAGCAGCTTATCCGGGGACCAAGAGACCCAGTACTTC,CASSLSGDQETQYF
TRBD1,once,TRBV5-1,TRBJ1-3,TGTGCCAGCAGCCTGGGACAGCCAGCTGGAAACACCATATATTTT,CASSLGQPAGNTIYF
.,once,TRBV9,TRBJ1-2,TGTGCCAGCAGCGTAGCTGGGGGGCCTACGGATGGCTACACCTTC,CASSVAGGPTDGYTF
.,few,TRBV27,TRBJ1-6,TGTGCCAGCAGCTATAAGTGGAATAATTCACCCCTCCACTTT,CASSYKWNNSPLHF
TRBD2,.,TRBV6-1,TRBJ2-2,TGTGCCAGCAGTGAACCGGGGGGGCCCTCCACCGGGGAGCTGTTTTTT,CASSEPGGPSTGELFF
.,few,TRBV9,TRBJ1-6,TGTGCCAGCAGCGTATCAACAGGCGCGAATTCACCCCTCCACTTT,CASSVSTGANSPLHF